This T cell receptor beta chain was captured by sequencing in a study of blood T cells in healthy people across ages. This clonotype has a count of ten or more. No antigen is known for it. A second PCR, run for roughly 7 to 11 cycles, used a sample-barcoded 5' primer plus a J-beta primer mix. One entry per CDR3 protein, called by TCRdb with MiXCR from the 5' RACE reads. The data contain roughly 1.5 million distinct CDR3 sequences, approximately 39% of them singletons. Study-wide points: Roughly linear declines in TCR beta diversity per million T cells occurred with age.

The source is a woman aged 18-29 years in good health. Sequencing input: blood.

CDR3 in DNA: TGTGCCAGCAGTTTTGGGCACAATGAGCAGTTCTTC. This gives the protein CASSFGHNEQFF. This chain links TRBV27 with TRBJ2-1; D gene uncertain. The CDR3 is made up of 12 amino acids. Trimming took off 3 bases at V and 5 bases at J, with 5 bases between the two ends. Germline-derived CDR1 and CDR2 are MNHEY and SMNVEV (reference sequence).